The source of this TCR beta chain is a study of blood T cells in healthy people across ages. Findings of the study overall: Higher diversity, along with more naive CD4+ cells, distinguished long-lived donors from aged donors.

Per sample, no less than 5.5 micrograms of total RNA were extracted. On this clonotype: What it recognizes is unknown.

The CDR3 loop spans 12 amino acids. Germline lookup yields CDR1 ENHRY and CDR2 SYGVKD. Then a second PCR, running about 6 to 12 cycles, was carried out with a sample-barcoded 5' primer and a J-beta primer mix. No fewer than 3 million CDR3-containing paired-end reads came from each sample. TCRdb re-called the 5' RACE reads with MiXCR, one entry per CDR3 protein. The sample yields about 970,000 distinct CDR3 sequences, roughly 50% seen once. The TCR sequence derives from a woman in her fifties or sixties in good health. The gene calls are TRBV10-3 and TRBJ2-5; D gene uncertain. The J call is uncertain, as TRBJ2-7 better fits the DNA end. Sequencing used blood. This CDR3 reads CAISEEFYEQYF. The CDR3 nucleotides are TGTGCCATCAGTGAGGAATTTTACGAGCAGTACTTC.